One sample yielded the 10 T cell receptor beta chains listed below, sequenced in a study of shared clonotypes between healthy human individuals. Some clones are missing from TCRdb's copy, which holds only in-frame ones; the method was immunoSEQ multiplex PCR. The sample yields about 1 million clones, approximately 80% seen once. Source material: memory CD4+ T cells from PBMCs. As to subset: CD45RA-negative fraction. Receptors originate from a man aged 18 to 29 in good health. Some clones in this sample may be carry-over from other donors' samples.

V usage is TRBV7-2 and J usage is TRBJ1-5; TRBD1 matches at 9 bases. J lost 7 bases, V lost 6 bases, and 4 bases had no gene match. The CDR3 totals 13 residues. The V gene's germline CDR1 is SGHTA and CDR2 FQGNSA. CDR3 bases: TGTGCCAGCAGAGATACAGGGGGCCAGCCCCAGCATTTT. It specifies CASRDTGGQPQHF.

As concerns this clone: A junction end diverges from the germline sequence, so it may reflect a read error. This CDR3 is CASRLWGGGGSDTQYF. In DNA form, the CDR3 reads TGTGCCAGCAGATTATGGGGAGGTGGGGGTTCGGATACGCAGTATTTT. The chain carries TRBV27 and TRBJ2-3; possible D gene TRBD2, 6 bases. CDR1 and CDR2 (germline): MNHEY, SMNVEV (reference sequence). The CDR3 contains 16 residues.

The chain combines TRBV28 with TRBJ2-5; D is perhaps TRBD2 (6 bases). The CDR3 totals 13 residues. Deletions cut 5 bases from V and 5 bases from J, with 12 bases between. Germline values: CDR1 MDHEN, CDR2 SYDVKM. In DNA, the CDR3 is TGTGCCAGCAGTACCACTAGCTGGGAGACCCAGTACTTC. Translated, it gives CASSTTSWETQYF.

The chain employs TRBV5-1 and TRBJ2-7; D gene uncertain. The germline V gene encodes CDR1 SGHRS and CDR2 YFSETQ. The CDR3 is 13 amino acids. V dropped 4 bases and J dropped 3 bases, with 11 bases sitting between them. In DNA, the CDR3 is TGCGCCAGCAGCCCCCAAGGTGACTACGAGCAGTACTTC. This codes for CASSPQGDYEQYF.

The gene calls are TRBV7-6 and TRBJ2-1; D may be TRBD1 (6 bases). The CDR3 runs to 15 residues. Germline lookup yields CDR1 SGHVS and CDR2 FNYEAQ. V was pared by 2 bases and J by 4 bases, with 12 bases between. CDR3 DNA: TGTGCCAGCAGCTTAACTAGGACAGTTTACAATGAGCAGTTCTTC. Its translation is CASSLTRTVYNEQFF.

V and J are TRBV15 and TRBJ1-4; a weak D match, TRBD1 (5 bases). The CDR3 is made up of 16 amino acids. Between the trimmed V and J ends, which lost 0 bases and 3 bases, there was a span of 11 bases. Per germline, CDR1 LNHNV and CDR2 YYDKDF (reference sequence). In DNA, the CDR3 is TGTGCCACCAGCAGAGATTTCAGGGCCTCTAATGAAAAACTGTTTTTT. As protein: CATSRDFRASNEKLFF.

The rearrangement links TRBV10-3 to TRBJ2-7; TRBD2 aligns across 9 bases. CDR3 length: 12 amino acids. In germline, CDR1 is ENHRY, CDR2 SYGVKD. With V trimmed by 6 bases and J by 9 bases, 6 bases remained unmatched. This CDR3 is CAIRREGPVQYF. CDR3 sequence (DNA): TGTGCCATCAGGCGGGAGGGCCCTGTGCAGTACTTC.

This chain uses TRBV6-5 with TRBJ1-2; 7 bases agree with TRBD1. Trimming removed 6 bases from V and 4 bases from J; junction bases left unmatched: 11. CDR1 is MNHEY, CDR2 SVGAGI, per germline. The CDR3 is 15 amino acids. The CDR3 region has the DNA TGTGCCAGCAGATCTGACCGACAGGGAGCCTATGGCTACACCTTC. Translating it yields CASRSDRQGAYGYTF.

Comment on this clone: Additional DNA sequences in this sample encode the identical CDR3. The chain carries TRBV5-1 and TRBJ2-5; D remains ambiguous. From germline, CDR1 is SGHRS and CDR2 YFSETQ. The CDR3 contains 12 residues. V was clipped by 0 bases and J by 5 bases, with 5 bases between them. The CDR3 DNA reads TGCGCCAGCAGCTTGGACCTTGAGACCCAGTACTTC. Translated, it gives CASSLDLETQYF.

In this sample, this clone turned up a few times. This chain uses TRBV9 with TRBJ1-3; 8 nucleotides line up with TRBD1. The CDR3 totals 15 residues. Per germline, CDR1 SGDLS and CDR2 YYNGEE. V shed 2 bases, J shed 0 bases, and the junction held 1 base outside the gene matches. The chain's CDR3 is CASSVTGGSGNTIYF. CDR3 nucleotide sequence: TGTGCCAGCAGCGTCACAGGGGGCTCTGGAAACACCATATATTTT.